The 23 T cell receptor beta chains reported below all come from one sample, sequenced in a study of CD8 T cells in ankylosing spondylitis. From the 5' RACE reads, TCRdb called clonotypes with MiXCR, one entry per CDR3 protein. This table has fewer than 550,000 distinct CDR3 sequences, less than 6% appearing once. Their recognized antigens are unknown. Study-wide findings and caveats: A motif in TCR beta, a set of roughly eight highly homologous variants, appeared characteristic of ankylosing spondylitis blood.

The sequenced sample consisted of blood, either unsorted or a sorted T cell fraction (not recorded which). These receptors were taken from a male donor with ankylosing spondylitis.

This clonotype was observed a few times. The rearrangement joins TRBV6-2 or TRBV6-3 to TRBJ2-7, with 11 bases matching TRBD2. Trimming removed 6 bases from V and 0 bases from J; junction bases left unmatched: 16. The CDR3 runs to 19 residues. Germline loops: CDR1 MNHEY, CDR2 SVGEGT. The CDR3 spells CASSRPNAASGGSSYEQYF. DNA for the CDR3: TGTGCCAGCAGCCGACCAAACGCGGCTAGCGGGGGGAGCTCCTACGAGCAGTACTTC.

Here the CDR3 DNA reads TGTGCCAGCAGTCCGACAGGCATCGGTAACTATGGCTACACCTTC. Translation: CASSPTGIGNYGYTF. The J gene is TRBJ1-2, the V gene TRBV6-1; TRBD1 is a possible D gene (6 bases). Germline CDR1 reads MNHNS; CDR2 reads SASEGT. The CDR3 consists of 15 residues. Trimming removed 5 bases at V and 1 base at J, with 14 bases between.

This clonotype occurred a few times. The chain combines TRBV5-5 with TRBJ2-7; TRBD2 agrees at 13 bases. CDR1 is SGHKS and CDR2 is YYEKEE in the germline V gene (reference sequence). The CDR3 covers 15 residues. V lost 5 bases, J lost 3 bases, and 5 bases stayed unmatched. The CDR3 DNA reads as TGTGCCAGCAGGGTGGGGACTAGCGGGATCTACGAGCAGTACTTC. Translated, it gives CASRVGTSGIYEQYF.

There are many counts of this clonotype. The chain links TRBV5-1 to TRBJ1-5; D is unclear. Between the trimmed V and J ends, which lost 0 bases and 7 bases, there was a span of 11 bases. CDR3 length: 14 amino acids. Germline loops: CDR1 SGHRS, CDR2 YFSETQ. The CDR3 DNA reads TGCGCCAGCAGCTTGGAGGCAGGAGGGCAGCCCCAGCATTTT. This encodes CASSLEAGGQPQHF.

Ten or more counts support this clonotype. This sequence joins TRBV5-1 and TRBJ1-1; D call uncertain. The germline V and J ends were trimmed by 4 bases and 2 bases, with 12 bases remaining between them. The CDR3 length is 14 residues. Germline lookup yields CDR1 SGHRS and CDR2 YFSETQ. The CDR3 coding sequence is TGCGCCAGCAGCCCGGACGGCCGAAACACTGAAGCTTTCTTT. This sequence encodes CASSPDGRNTEAFF.

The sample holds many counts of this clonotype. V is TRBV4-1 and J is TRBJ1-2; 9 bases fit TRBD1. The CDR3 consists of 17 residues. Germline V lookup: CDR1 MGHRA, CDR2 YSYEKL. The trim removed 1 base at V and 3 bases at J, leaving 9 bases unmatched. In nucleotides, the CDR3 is TGCGCCAGCAGCCAAGTCGGGACAGGGAACAACCACTATGGCTACACCTTC. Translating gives CASSQVGTGNNHYGYTF.

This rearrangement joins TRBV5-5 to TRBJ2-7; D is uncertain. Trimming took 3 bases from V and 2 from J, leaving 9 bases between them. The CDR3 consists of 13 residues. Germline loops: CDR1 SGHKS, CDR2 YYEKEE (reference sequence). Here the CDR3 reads CASSWTDTYEQYF. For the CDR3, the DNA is TGTGCCAGCAGCTGGACGGATACCTACGAGCAGTACTTC.

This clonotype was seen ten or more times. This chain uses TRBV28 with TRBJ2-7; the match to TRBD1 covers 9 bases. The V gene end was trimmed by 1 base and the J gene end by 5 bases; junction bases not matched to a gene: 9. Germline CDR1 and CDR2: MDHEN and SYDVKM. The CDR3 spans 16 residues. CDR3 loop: CASSLYYGTGNDEQYF. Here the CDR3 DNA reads TGTGCCAGCAGTTTATACTACGGGACAGGGAATGACGAGCAGTACTTC.

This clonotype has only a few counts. The CDR3 bases are TGTGCCAGCAGCCCTATCTCCTACGAGCAGTACTTC. The encoded protein is CASSPISYEQYF. The V and J genes are TRBV7-2 and TRBJ2-7; no reliable D call. Germline values: CDR1 SGHTA, CDR2 FQGNSA. This CDR3 comprises 12 residues. V lost 5 bases, J lost 0 bases, and 5 bases lay in between.

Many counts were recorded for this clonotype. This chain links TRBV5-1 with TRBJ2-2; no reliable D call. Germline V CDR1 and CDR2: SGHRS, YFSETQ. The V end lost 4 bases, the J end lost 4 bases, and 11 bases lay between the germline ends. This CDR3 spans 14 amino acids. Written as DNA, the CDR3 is TGCGCCAGCAGCGGGGAAGGACGCACCGGGGAGCTGTTTTTT. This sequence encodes CASSGEGRTGELFF.

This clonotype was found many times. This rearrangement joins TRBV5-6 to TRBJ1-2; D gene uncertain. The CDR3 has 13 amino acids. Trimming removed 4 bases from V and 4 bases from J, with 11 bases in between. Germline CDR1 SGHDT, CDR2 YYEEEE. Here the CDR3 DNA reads TGTGCCAGCAGCCAAAGACGGACCTATGGCTACACCTTC. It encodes CASSQRRTYGYTF. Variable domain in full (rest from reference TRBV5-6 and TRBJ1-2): DAGVTQSPTHLIKTRGQQVTLRCSPKSGHDTVSWYQQALGQGPQFIFQYYEEEERQRGNFPDRFSGHQFPNYSSELNVNALLLGDSALYLCASSQRRTYGYTFGSGTRLTVV.

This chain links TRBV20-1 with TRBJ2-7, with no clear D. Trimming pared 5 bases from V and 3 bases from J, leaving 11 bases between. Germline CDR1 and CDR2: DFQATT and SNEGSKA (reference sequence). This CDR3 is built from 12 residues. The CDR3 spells CSAFEESYEQYF. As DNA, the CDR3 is TGCAGTGCTTTTGAGGAGAGCTACGAGCAGTACTTC.

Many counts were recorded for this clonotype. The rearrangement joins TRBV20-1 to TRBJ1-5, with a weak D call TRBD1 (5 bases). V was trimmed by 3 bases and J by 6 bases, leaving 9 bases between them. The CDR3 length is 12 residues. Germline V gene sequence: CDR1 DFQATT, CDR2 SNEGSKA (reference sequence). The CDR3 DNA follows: TGCAGTGCTAGGGGGGGGAGTCAGCCCCAGCATTTT. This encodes CSARGGSQPQHF.

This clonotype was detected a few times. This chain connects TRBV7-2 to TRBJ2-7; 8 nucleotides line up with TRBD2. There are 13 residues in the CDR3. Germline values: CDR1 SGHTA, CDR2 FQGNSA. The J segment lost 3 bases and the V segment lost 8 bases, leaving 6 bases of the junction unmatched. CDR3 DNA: TGTGCCAGCGGAACGGGGGGGGTCTACGAGCAGTACTTC. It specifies CASGTGGVYEQYF. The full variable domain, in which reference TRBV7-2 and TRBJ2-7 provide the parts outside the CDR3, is GAGVSQSPSNKVTEKGKDVELRCDPISGHTALYWYRQSLGQGLEFLIYFQGNSAPDKSGLPSDRFSAERTGGSVSTLTIQRTQQEDSAVYLCASGTGGVYEQYFGPGTRLTVT.

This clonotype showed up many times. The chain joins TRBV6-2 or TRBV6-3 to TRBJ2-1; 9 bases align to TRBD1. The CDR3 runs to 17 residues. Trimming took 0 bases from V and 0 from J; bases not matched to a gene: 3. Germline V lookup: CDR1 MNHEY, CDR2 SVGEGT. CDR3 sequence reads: CASSYSSTGGSYNEQFF. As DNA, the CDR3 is TGTGCCAGCAGTTACTCTTCGACAGGGGGCTCCTACAATGAGCAGTTCTTC.

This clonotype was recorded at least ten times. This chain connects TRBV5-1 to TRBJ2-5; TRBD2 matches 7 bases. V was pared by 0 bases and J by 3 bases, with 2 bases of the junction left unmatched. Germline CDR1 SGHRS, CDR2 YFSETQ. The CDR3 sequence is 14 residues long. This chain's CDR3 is CASSLALAEETQYF. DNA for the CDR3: TGCGCCAGCAGCTTGGCCCTAGCGGAAGAGACCCAGTACTTC.

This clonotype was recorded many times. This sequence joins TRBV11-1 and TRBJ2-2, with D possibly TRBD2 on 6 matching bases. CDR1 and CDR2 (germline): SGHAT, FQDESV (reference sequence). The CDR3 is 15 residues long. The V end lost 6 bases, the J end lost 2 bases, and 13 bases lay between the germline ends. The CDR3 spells CASRRTAGNTGELFF. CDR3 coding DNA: TGTGCCAGCAGGCGAACTGCGGGAAACACCGGGGAGCTGTTTTTT.

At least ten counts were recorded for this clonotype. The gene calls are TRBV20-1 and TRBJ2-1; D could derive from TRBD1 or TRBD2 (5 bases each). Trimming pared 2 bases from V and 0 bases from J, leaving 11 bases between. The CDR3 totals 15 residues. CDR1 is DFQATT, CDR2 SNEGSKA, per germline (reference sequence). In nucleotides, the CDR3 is TGCAGTGCTAGACTCTGGGGGAGCTCCTACAATGAGCAGTTCTTC. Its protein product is CSARLWGSSYNEQFF.

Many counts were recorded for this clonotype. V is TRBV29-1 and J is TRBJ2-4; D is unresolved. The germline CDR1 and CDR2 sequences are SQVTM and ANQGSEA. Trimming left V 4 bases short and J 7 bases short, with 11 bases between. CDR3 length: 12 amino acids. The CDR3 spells CSVVWVLNIQYF. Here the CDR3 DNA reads TGCAGCGTTGTCTGGGTTTTGAACATTCAGTACTTC.

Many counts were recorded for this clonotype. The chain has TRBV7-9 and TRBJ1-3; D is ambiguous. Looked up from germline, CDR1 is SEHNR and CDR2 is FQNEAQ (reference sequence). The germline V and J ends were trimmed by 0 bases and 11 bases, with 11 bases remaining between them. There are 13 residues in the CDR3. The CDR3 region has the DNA TGTGCCAGCAGCTTAGCTAACGGCTGGGCCATATATTTT. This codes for CASSLANGWAIYF. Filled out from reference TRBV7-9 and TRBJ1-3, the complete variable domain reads DTGVSQNPRHKITKRGQNVTFRCDPISEHNRLYWYRQTLGQGPEFLTYFQNEAQLEKSRLLSDRFSAERPKGSFSTLEIQRTEQGDSAMYLCASSLANGWAIYFGEGSWLTVV.

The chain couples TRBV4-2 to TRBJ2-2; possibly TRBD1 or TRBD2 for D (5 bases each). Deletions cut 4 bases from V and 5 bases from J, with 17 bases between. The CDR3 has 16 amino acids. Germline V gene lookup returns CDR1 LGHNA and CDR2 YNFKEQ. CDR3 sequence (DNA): TGTGCCAGCAGCCCGGCGGGCGCAGGGCGGACCGGGGAGCTGTTTTTT. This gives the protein CASSPAGAGRTGELFF.

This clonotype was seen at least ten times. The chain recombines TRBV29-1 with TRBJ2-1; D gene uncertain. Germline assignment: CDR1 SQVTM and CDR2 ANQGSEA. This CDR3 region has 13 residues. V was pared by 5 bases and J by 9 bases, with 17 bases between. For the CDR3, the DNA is TGCAGCGTTCTGCCTAGATTAAGTGGTGAGCAGTTCTTC. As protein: CSVLPRLSGEQFF.

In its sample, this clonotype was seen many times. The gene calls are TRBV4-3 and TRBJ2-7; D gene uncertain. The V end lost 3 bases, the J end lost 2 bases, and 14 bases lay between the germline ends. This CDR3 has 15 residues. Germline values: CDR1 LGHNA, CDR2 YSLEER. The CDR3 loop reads CASSQQNGRAYEQYF. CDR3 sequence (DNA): TGCGCCAGCAGCCAGCAAAACGGCCGGGCCTACGAGCAGTACTTC.